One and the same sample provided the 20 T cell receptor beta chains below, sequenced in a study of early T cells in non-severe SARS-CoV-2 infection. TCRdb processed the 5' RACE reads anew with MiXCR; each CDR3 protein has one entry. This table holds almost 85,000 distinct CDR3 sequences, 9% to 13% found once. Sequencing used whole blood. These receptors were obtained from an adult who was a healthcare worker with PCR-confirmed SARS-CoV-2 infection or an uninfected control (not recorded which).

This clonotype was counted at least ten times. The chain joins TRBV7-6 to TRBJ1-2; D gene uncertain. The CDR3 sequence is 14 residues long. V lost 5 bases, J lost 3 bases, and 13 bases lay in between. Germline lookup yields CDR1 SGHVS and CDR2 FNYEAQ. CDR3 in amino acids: CASSPEVGDYGYTF. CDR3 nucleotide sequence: TGTGCCAGCAGCCCAGAGGTTGGTGACTATGGCTACACCTTC.

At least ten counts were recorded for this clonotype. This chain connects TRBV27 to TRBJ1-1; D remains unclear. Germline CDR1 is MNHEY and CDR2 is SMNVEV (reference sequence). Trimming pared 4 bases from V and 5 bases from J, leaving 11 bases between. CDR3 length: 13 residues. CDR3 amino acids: CASSSTFGTEAFF. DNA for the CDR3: TGTGCCAGCAGTTCCACGTTCGGGACTGAAGCTTTCTTT.

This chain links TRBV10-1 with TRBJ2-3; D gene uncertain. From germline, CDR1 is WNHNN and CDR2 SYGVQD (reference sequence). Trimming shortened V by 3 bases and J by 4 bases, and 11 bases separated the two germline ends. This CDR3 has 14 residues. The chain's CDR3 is CASSDGRRADTQYF. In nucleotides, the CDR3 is TGCGCCAGCAGTGACGGGCGCCGGGCAGATACGCAGTATTTT.

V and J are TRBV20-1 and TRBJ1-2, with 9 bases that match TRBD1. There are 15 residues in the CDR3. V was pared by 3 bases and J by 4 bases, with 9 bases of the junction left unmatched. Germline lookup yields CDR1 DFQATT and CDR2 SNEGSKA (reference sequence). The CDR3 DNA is TGCAGTGCTAGGCCGCTTGGGACAGGGATCTATGGCTACACCTTC. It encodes CSARPLGTGIYGYTF.

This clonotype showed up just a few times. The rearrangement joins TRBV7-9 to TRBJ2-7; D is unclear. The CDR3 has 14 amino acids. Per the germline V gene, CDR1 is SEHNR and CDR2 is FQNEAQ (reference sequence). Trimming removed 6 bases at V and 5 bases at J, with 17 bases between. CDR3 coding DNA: TGTGCCAGCAGGATTACGGCAGCCGGAGACGAGCAGTACTTC. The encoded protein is CASRITAAGDEQYF.

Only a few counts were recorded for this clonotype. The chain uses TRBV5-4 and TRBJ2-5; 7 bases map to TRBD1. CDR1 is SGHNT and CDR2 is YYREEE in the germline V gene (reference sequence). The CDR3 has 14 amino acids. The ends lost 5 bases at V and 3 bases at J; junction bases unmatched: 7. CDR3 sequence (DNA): TGTGCCAGCAGTCCCCCGGGACAGAAAGAGACCCAGTACTTC. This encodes CASSPPGQKETQYF.

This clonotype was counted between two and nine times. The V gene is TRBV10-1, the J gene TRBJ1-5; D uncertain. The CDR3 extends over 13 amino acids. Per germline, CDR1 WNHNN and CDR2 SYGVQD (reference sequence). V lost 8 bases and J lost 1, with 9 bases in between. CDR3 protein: CASSGGSNQPQHF. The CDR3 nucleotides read TGCGCCAGCTCCGGTGGGAGCAATCAGCCCCAGCATTTT.

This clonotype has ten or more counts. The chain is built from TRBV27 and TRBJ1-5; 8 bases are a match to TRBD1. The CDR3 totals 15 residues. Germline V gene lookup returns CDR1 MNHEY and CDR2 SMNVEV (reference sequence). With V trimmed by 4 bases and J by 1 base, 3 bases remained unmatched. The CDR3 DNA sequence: TGTGCCAGCAGTTACAGGGGGATGAGCAATCAGCCCCAGCATTTT. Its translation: CASSYRGMSNQPQHF.

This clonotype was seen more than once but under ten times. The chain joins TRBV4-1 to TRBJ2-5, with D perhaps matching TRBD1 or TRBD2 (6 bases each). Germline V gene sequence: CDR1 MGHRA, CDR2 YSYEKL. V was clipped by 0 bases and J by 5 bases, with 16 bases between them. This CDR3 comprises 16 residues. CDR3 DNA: TGCGCCAGCAGCCAAGAGTGGGGGGCGGCTGGCGAGACCCAGTACTTC. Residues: CASSQEWGAAGETQYF.

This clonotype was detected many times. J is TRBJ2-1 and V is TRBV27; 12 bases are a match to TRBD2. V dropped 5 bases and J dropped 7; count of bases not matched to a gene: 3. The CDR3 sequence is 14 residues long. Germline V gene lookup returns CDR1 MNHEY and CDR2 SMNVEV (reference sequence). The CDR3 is CASSPGLAGNEQFF. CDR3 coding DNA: TGTGCCAGCAGTCCGGGACTAGCGGGTAATGAGCAGTTCTTC.

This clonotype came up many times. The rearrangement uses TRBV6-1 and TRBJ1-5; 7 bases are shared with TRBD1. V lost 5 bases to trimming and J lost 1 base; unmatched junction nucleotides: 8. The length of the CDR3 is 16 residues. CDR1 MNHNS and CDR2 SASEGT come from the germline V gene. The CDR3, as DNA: TGTGCCAGCAGTCAAAACAGGGGTAGAAGCAATCAGCCCCAGCATTTT. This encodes CASSQNRGRSNQPQHF.

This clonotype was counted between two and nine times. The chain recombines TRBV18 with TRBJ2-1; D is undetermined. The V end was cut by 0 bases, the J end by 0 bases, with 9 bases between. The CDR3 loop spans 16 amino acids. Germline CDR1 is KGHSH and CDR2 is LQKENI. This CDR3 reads CASSPPPRRSYNEQFF. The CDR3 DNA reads TGTGCCAGCTCACCACCTCCGAGACGCTCCTACAATGAGCAGTTCTTC.

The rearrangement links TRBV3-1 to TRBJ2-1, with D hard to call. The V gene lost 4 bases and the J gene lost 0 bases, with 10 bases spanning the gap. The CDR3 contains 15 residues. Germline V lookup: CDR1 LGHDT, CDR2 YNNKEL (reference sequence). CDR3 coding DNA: TGTGCCAGCAGCCGTTCGGCCAGCTCCTACAATGAGCAGTTCTTC. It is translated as CASSRSASSYNEQFF.

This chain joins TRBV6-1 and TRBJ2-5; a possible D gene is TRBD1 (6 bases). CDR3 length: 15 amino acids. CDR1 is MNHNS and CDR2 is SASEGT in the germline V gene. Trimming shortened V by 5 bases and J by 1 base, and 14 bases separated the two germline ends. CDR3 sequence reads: CASSTHRASQETQYF. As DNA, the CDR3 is TGTGCCAGCAGTACCCACAGGGCCTCCCAAGAGACCCAGTACTTC.

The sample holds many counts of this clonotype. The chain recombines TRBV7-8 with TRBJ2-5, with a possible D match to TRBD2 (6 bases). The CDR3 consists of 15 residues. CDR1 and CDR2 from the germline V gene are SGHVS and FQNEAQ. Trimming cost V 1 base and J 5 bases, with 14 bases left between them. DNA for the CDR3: TGTGCCAGCAGCTTAGGGTCTAGCGTTGTTGAGACCCAGTACTTC. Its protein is CASSLGSSVVETQYF.

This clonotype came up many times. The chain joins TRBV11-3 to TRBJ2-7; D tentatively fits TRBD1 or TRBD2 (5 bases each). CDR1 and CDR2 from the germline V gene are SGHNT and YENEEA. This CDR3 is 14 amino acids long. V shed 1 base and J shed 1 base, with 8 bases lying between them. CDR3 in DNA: TGTGCCAGCAGCTTAGGATGGGGGTCCTACGAGCAGTACTTC. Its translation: CASSLGWGSYEQYF.

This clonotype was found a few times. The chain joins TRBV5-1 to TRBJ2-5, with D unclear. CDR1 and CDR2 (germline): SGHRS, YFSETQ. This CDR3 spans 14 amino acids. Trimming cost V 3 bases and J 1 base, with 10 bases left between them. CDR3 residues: CASSSTRVQETQYF. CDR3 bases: TGCGCCAGCAGCTCGACCCGGGTCCAAGAGACCCAGTACTTC. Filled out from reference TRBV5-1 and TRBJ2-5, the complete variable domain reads KAGVTQTPRYLIKTRGQQVTLSCSPISGHRSVSWYQQTPGQGLQFLFEYFSETQRNKGNFPGRFSGRQFSNSRSEMNVSTLELGDSALYLCASSSTRVQETQYFGPGTRLLVL.

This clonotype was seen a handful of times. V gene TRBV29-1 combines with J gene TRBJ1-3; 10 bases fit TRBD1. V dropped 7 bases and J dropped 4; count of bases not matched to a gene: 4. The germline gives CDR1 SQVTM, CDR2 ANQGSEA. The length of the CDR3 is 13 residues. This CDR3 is CSAGTGAGNTIYF. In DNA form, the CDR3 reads TGCAGCGCAGGGACAGGGGCGGGAAACACCATATATTTT. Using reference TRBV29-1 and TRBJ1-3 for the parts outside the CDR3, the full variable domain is SAVISQKPSRDICQRGTSLTIQCQVDSQVTMMFWYRQQPGQSLTLIATANQGSEATYESGFVIDKFPISRPNLTFSTLTVSNMSPEDSSIYLCSAGTGAGNTIYFGEGSWLTVV.

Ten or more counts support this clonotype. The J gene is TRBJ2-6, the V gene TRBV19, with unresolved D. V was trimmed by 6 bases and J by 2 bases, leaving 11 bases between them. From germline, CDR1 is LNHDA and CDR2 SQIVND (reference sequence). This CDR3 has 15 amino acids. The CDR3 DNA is TGTGCCAGTAGAGGAATCGGTACTGGGGCCAACGTCCTGACTTTC. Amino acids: CASRGIGTGANVLTF.

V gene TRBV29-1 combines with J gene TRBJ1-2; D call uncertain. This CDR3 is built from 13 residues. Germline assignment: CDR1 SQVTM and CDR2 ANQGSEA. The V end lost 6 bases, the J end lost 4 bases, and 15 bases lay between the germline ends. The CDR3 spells CSVGVPESYGYTF. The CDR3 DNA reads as TGCAGCGTGGGTGTGCCGGAAAGCTATGGCTACACCTTC.